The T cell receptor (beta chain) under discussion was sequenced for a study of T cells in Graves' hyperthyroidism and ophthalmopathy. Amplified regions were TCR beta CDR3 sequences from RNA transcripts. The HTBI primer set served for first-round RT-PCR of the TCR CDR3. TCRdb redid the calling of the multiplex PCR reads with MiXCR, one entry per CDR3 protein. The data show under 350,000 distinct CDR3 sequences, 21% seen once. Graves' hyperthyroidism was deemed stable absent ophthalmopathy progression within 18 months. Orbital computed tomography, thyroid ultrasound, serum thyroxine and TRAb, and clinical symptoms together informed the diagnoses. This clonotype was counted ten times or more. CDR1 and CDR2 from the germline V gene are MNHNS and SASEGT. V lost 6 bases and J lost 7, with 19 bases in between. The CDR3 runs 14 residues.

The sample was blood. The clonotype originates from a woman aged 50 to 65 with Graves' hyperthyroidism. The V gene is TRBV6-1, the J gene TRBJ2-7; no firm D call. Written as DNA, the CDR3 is TGTGCCAGCAGGTATGATGAAGCCGCTGGAGAGCAGTACTTC. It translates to CASRYDEAAGEQYF.